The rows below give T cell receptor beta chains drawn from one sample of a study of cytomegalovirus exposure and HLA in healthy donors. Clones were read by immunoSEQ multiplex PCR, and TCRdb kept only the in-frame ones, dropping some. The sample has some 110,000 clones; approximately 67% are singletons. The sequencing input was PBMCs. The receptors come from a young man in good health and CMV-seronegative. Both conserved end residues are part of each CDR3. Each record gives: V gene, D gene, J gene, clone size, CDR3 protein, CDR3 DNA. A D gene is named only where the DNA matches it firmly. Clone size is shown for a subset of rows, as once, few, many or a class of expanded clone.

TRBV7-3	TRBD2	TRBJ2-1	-	CASSFSWGGGNNEQFF	TGTGCCAGCAGCTTCTCCTGGGGCGGGGGGAACAATGAGCAGTTCTTC
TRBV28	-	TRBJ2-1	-	CASSPRRAYNEQFF	TGTGCCAGCAGTCCCCGGAGAGCGTACAATGAGCAGTTCTTC
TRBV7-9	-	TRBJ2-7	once	CASSSVAYEQYF	TGTGCCAGCAGCTCCGTGGCATACGAGCAGTACTTC
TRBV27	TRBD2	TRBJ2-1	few	CASSPPLQRGFNEQFF	TGTGCCAGCAGTCCACCCCTGCAGCGGGGGTTCAATGAGCAGTTCTTC
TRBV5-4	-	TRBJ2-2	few	CASRPDSSGELFF	TGTGCCAGCAGGCCTGACAGTTCGGGGGAGCTGTTTTTT
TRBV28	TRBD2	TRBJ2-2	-	CASSFVAGPGELFF	TGTGCCAGCAGTTTTGTAGCGGGCCCCGGGGAGCTGTTTTTT
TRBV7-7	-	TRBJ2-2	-	CASSFDRINTGELFF	TGTGCCAGCAGCTTCGACAGGATCAACACCGGGGAGCTGTTTTTT
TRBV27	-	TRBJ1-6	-	CASSSGYNNSPLHF	TGTGCCAGCAGTTCGGGTTATAATAATTCACCCCTCCACTTT
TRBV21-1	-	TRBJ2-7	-	CASSELAASSYEQYF	TGTGCCAGCAGCGAGCTAGCGGCAAGCTCCTACGAGCAGTACTTC
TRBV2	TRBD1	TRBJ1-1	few	CAGTVNTEAFF	TGTGCCGGGACAGTGAACACTGAAGCTTTCTTT
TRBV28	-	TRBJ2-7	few	CATLTGGPGEQYF	TGTGCCACTCTGACCGGGGGGCCGGGCGAGCAGTACTTC
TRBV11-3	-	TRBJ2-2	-	CASSLSNGGELFF	TGTGCCAGCAGCTTGAGCAACGGCGGGGAGCTGTTTTTT
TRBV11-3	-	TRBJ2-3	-	CASSITDTQYF	TGTGCCAGTTCAATTACAGATACGCAGTATTTT
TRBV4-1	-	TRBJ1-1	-	CASSRLGAPEAFF	TGCGCCAGCAGCCGGCTTGGGGCTCCTGAAGCTTTCTTT
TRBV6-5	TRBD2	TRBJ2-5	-	CASSYTSGGEETQYF	TGTGCCAGCAGTTACACTAGCGGGGGGGAAGAGACCCAGTACTTC
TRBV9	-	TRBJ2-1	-	CASSVGGRNEQFF	TGTGCCAGCAGCGTTGGGGGCAGGAATGAGCAGTTCTTC
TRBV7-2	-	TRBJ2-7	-	CASSRQGGSYEQYF	TGTGCCAGCAGCCGGCAAGGGGGATCCTACGAGCAGTACTTC
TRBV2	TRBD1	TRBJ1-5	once	CASSRSLGGPGQGNQPQHF	TGTGCCAGCAGCCGTAGTTTAGGTGGACCGGGACAGGGCAATCAGCCCCAGCATTTT
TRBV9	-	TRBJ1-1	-	CASSEMEGNTEAFF	TGTGCCAGCAGCGAAATGGAGGGGAACACTGAAGCTTTCTTT
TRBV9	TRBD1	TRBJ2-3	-	CASNDRGSTDTQYF	TGTGCCAGCAACGACAGGGGGAGTACAGATACGCAGTATTTT
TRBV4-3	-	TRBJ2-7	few	CASSQFRTSSYEQYF	TGCGCCAGCAGCCAGTTTCGGACATCCTCCTACGAGCAGTACTTC
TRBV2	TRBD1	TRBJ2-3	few	CASSKDTGADTQYF	TGTGCCAGCAGTAAAGACACAGGGGCGGATACGCAGTATTTT
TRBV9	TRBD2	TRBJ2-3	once	CASSSLMGGSADTQYF	TGTGCCAGCAGCTCCCTTATGGGCGGGAGCGCAGATACGCAGTATTTT
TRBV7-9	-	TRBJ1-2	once	CSSSLARTSLAYGYTF	TGTTCCAGCAGCTTGGCCCGGACAAGTCTGGCGTATGGCTACACCTTC
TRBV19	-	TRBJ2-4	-	CASRGGLGLDQNIQYF	TGTGCCAGTAGAGGGGGCTTGGGACTCGACCAAAACATTCAGTACTTC
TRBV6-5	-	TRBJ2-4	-	CASSKGVGAKNIQYF	TGTGCCAGCAGCAAGGGGGTTGGGGCCAAAAACATTCAGTACTTC
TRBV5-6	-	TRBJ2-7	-	CASSIRGTIYEQYF	TGTGCCAGCAGTATAAGGGGGACCATATACGAGCAGTACTTC
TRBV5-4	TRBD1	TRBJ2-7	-	CASSRQGAGYEQYF	TGTGCCAGCAGCCGACAGGGGGCTGGTTACGAGCAGTACTTC
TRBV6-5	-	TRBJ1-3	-	CASRQKNRNTIYF	TGTGCCAGCAGACAAAAGAATAGAAACACCATATATTTT
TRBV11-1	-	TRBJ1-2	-	CASSKTIGYGYTF	TGTGCCAGCAGTAAAACTATTGGCTATGGCTACACCTTC
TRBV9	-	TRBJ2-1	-	CASSTQGGQSYNEQFF	TGTGCCAGCAGCACCCAGGGGGGCCAGTCCTACAATGAGCAGTTCTTC
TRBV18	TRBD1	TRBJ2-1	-	CASSRDRVNYNEQFF	TGTGCCAGCTCGAGGGACAGGGTTAACTACAATGAGCAGTTCTTC
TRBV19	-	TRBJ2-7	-	CASSIFPRPGYEQYF	TGTGCCAGTAGTATATTTCCTAGACCTGGTTACGAGCAGTACTTC
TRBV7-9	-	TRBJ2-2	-	CASSQIGGTGELFF	TGTGCCAGCAGTCAAATCGGGGGAACCGGGGAGCTGTTTTTT
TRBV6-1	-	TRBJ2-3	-	CASTESADTQYF	TGTGCCAGCACCGAATCGGCAGATACGCAGTATTTT
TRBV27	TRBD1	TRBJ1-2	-	CASSRDRGYGYTF	TGTGCCAGCAGCCGGGACAGGGGTTATGGCTACACCTTC
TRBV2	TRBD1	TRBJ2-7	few	CASSEGVGQGTLYEQYF	TGTGCCAGCAGTGAAGGGGTTGGACAGGGTACCCTCTACGAGCAGTACTTC
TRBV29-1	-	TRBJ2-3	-	CSVDRAGVEATQYF	TGCAGCGTTGATAGGGCAGGGGTAGAGGCTACGCAGTATTTT
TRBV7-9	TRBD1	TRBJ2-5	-	CASSLGQGAGETQYF	TGTGCCAGCAGCTTGGGACAGGGTGCAGGGGAGACCCAGTACTTC
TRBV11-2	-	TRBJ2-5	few	CASSLGGVQETQYF	TGTGCCAGCAGCTTAGGAGGTGTTCAAGAGACCCAGTACTTC
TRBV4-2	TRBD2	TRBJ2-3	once	CASSHRTGTSGRMEDTQYF	TGTGCCAGCAGCCACCGAACAGGGACTAGCGGGAGGATGGAAGATACGCAGTATTTT
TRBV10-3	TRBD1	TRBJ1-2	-	CAISESGGRGHGYTF	TGTGCCATCAGTGAGTCGGGGGGCAGGGGGCATGGCTACACCTTC
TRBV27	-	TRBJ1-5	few	CASGSRVNQPQHF	TGTGCCAGTGGGTCCCGGGTAAATCAGCCCCAGCATTTT
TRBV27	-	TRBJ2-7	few	CASSFDRQNEQYF	TGTGCCAGCAGTTTCGACAGACAGAACGAGCAGTACTTC
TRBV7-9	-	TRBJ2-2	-	CGLAANTGELFF	TGCGGGTTGGCAGCGAACACCGGGGAGCTGTTTTTT
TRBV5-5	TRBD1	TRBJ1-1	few	CASSAGRGRVNTEAFF	TGTGCCAGCAGCGCAGGCAGGGGGCGGGTGAACACTGAAGCTTTCTTT
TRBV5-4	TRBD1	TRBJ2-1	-	CASSFYIGTGGRLGEQFF	TGTGCCAGCAGCTTTTATATAGGGACAGGGGGAAGGTTAGGTGAGCAGTTCTTC
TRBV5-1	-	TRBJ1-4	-	CASMGGAGEKLFF	TGCGCCAGCATGGGTGGGGCCGGTGAAAAACTGTTTTTT
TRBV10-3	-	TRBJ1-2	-	CAISEQGNYGYTF	TGTGCCATCAGTGAGCAGGGAAATTATGGCTACACCTTC
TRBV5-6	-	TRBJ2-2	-	CASSLGGGGLSTGELFF	TGTGCCAGCAGCTTGGGTGGGGGGGGCCTCAGCACCGGGGAGCTGTTTTTT